The present TCR beta chain was sequenced within a study of blood T cell repertoires in COVID-19. At the level of the study: Samples taken during acute and convalescent COVID-19 were collected in the United States, Italy and Spain. Sources were T cells, B-cell-depleted T cells, or PBMCs; the material itself was cDNA or gDNA.

The CDR3 is 14 amino acids. The germline V gene encodes CDR1 SQVTM and CDR2 ANQGSEA. V lost 0 bases, J lost 5 bases, and 14 bases lay in between. TCRdb's copy holds only in-frame clones and misses some; the assay was immunoSEQ multiplex PCR. In the table there are 50,000 to 85,000 clones, around 82% of which are singletons. The sequenced sample was peripheral blood. The chain links TRBV29-1 to TRBJ2-7; D unclear. The clonotype was recovered from a man in his fifties or sixties with acute or convalescent COVID-19. The CDR3 reads CSVEEDQVRNEQYF. CDR3 sequence (DNA): TGCAGCGTTGAAGAGGATCAGGTCCGGAACGAGCAGTACTTC.